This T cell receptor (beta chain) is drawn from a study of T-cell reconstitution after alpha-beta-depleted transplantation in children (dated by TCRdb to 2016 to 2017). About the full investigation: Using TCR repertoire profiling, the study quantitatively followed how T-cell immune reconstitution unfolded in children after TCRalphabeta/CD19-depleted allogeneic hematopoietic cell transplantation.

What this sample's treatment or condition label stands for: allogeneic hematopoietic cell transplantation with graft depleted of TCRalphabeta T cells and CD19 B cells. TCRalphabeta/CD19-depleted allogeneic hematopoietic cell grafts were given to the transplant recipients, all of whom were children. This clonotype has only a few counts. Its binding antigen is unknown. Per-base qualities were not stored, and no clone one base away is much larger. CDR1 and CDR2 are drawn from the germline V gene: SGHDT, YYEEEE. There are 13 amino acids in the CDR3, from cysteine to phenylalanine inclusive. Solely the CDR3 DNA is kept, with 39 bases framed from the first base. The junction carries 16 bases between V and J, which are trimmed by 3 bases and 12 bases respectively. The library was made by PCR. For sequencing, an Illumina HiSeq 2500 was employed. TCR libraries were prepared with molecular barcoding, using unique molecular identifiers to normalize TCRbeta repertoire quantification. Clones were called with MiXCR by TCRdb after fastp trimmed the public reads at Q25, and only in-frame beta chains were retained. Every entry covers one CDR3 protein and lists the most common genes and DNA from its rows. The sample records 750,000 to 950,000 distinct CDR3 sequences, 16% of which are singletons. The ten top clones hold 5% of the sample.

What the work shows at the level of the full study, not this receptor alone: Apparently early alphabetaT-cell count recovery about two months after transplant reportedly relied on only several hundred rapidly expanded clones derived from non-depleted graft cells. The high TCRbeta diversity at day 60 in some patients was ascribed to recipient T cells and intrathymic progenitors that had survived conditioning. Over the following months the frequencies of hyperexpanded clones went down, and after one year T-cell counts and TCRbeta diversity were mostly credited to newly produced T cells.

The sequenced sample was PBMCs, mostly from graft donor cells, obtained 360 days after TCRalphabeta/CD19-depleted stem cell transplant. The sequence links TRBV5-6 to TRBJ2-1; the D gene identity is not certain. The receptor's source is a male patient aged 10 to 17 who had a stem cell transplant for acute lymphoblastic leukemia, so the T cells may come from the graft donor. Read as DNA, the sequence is TGTGCCAGCAGCTCGGGCTACCTTGTCGGGCAGTTCTTC. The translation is CASSSGYLVGQFF.